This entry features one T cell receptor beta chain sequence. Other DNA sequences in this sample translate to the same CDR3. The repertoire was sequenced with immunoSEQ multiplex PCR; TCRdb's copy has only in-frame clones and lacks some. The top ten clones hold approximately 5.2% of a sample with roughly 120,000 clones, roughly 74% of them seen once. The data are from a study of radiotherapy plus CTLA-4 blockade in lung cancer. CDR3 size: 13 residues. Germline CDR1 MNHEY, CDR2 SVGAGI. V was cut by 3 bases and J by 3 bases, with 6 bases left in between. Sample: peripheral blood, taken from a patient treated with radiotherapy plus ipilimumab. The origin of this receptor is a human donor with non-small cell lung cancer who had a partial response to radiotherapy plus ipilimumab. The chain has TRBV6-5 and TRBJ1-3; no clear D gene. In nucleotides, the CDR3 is TGTGCCAGCAGTTATACTGGTGGAAACACCATATATTTT. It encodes CASSYTGGNTIYF.